A selection of T cell receptor beta chains follows, all from one sample in a study of T-cell memory formation after mild COVID-19. TCRdb recomputed calls from the 5' RACE reads with MiXCR, one row per CDR3 protein. The table shows tens of thousands of distinct CDR3 sequences, with 7.3% occurring only once. Sequenced input: PBMCs or a T cell subset sorted from them (not recorded which). Receptor source: a man between 18 and 35 years old who had mild COVID-19 (a few samples of this study predate the infection). Cell type and time point are not known. CDR3s include the opening cysteine and the closing phenylalanine or tryptophan. The order of the fields is CDR3 length, V gene, CDR3 protein.

cdr3_length: 14
v_call: TRBV7-2
cdr3_aa: CASSLSLGGDTQYF

cdr3_length: 13
v_call: TRBV7-9
cdr3_aa: CAGTSTSQETQYF

cdr3_length: 13
v_call: TRBV4-3
cdr3_aa: CASSRLGLEKLFF

cdr3_length: 18
v_call: TRBV5-3
cdr3_aa: CARSLAGQGSENTGELFF

cdr3_length: 13
v_call: TRBV5-1
cdr3_aa: CASSPGPGNEQFF

cdr3_length: 20
v_call: TRBV4-3
cdr3_aa: CASSQSSGTASWRSNTEAFF

cdr3_length: 13
v_call: TRBV12-3/TRBV12-4
cdr3_aa: CASSLTRDNEQFF

cdr3_length: 13
v_call: TRBV12-3/TRBV12-4
cdr3_aa: CATSYQGQTPLHF

cdr3_length: 13
v_call: TRBV29-1
cdr3_aa: CSVEPGRGDEAFF

cdr3_length: 13
v_call: TRBV27
cdr3_aa: CASSLSADLGYTF

cdr3_length: 16
v_call: TRBV20-1
cdr3_aa: CSARQAGMMNTGELFF

cdr3_length: 14
v_call: TRBV6-5
cdr3_aa: CASSYSKPLYGYTF

cdr3_length: 16
v_call: TRBV7-2
cdr3_aa: CASHAPGTGANYGYTF

cdr3_length: 14
v_call: TRBV5-1
cdr3_aa: CASSLEGYNSPLHF

cdr3_length: 13
v_call: TRBV9
cdr3_aa: CASSATPGYGYTF

cdr3_length: 12
v_call: TRBV27
cdr3_aa: CASTDQGHEQYF

cdr3_length: 16
v_call: TRBV7-2
cdr3_aa: CASSAPSGGATDTQYF

cdr3_length: 16
v_call: TRBV7-6
cdr3_aa: CASSLVGRASFPTQYF

cdr3_length: 11
v_call: TRBV29-1
cdr3_aa: CSAGTDNEQFF

cdr3_length: 12
v_call: TRBV7-9
cdr3_aa: CASSQPVGEQYF

cdr3_length: 15
v_call: TRBV7-9
cdr3_aa: CASSLLAGGLHEQFF

cdr3_length: 14
v_call: TRBV7-2
cdr3_aa: CASSHGSSGFEQYF

cdr3_length: 15
v_call: TRBV7-2
cdr3_aa: CASRGMGTNTGELFF

cdr3_length: 15
v_call: TRBV5-1
cdr3_aa: CASSDAPDGAETQYF

cdr3_length: 14
v_call: TRBV3-1
cdr3_aa: CASSQRGGPETQYF

cdr3_length: 13
v_call: TRBV5-1
cdr3_aa: CASSFNPEETQYF

cdr3_length: 14
v_call: TRBV12-3/TRBV12-4
cdr3_aa: CASSLIGISYEQYF

cdr3_length: 15
v_call: TRBV5-4
cdr3_aa: CASSLGTSGYNEQFF

cdr3_length: 14
v_call: TRBV4-1
cdr3_aa: CASRSLTRNTEAFF

cdr3_length: 14
v_call: TRBV29-1
cdr3_aa: CSVQEGGPTDTQYF

cdr3_length: 14
v_call: TRBV5-1
cdr3_aa: CASSLGRGDNEQFF

cdr3_length: 16
v_call: TRBV7-9
cdr3_aa: CASSPDRVFSTGELFF

cdr3_length: 13
v_call: TRBV5-1
cdr3_aa: CASSLTGTGELFF

cdr3_length: 15
v_call: TRBV3-1
cdr3_aa: CASSQARGGKHTQYF

cdr3_length: 15
v_call: TRBV19
cdr3_aa: CASSPWDRGEDTQYF

cdr3_length: 15
v_call: TRBV2
cdr3_aa: CASNPRLAGGDEQFF

cdr3_length: 15
v_call: TRBV7-2
cdr3_aa: CASSRVPTNSYEQYF

cdr3_length: 13
v_call: TRBV19
cdr3_aa: CASTGQGNYGYTF

cdr3_length: 15
v_call: TRBV4-3
cdr3_aa: CASSQDPRQGDGYTF

cdr3_length: 16
v_call: TRBV7-2
cdr3_aa: CASSPGHTSGTDTQYF

cdr3_length: 13
v_call: TRBV12-3/TRBV12-4
cdr3_aa: CASSLRGLNEQFF

cdr3_length: 16
v_call: TRBV7-2
cdr3_aa: CASSLFGRLYYNEQFF

cdr3_length: 15
v_call: TRBV10-3
cdr3_aa: CAIRSSGGIQETQYF

cdr3_length: 12
v_call: TRBV10-3
cdr3_aa: CAINVRNNEQFF

cdr3_length: 16
v_call: TRBV7-2
cdr3_aa: CASSFPRGRNYNEQFF

cdr3_length: 15
v_call: TRBV20-1
cdr3_aa: CSARVTSGAQETQYF

cdr3_length: 12
v_call: TRBV9
cdr3_aa: CASSGLLYEQYF

cdr3_length: 12
v_call: TRBV7-2
cdr3_aa: CASQGDGYGYTF

cdr3_length: 12
v_call: TRBV7-2
cdr3_aa: CASSFLRDEQYF